Listed here are 29 T cell receptor beta chains from one sample, sequenced in a study of blood T cell repertoires in COVID-19. Produced via immunoSEQ multiplex PCR; TCRdb's table is partial and in-frame only. The top ten hold 0.95% to 1% of the sample, which has about 250,000 clones, more than 75% seen once. Input material: peripheral blood. The receptors here all came from a middle-aged woman who had recovered from COVID-19.

The chain carries TRBV9 and TRBJ2-3; 12 bases map to TRBD2. Germline V gives CDR1 SGDLS, CDR2 YYNGEE. This CDR3 region has 16 residues. V shed 4 bases and J 3 bases; nucleotides not matched to a gene: 6. CDR3 amino acids: CASSTLAGGRTDTQYF. The CDR3 DNA follows: TGTGCCAGCAGCACCCTAGCGGGAGGGCGGACAGATACGCAGTATTTT.

The chain recombines TRBV11-2 with TRBJ2-2; maybe TRBD2 (6 bases). The V end was cut by 5 bases, the J end by 5 bases, with 15 bases between. This CDR3 region has 15 residues. Germline lookup yields CDR1 SGHAT and CDR2 FQNNGV. CDR3 nucleotides: TGTGCCAGCAGCCCACTAACTAGCCGGACCGGGGAGCTGTTTTTT. Protein product: CASSPLTSRTGELFF.

The chain links TRBV7-2 to TRBJ1-2; the match to TRBD1 covers 11 bases. Losses at the gene ends were 1 base for V and 0 bases for J; bases not matched to a gene: 4. Germline CDR1 SGHTA, CDR2 FQGNSA. CDR3 length: 17 residues. The CDR3 DNA is TGTGCCAGCAGCTTAGGGACAGGGGGCGCCGCTAACTATGGCTACACCTTC. It yields the protein CASSLGTGGAANYGYTF.

The V and J genes are TRBV9 and TRBJ2-7; TRBD1 is a possible D gene (6 bases). Trimming left V 7 bases short and J 4 bases short, with 15 bases between. CDR1 is SGDLS and CDR2 is YYNGEE in the germline V gene. CDR3 length: 13 amino acids. The CDR3 sequence: CASGGTTGYEQYF. In DNA form, the CDR3 reads TGTGCCAGCGGGGGCACGACGGGGTACGAGCAGTACTTC.

The chain is built from TRBV2 and TRBJ1-3, with 8 bases matching TRBD1. Trimming took 10 bases from V and 4 from J; bases not matched to a gene: 3. The length of the CDR3 is 12 residues. CDR1 is SNHLY and CDR2 is FYNNEI in the germline V gene. The CDR3, as DNA: TGTGCCACGGACAGGGCGGGAAACACCATATATTTT. Translating it yields CATDRAGNTIYF.

This clone occurred many times. The V gene is TRBV14, the J gene TRBJ1-1; a weak D match, TRBD1 (5 bases). The CDR3 extends over 14 amino acids. Germline V CDR1 and CDR2: SGHDN, FVKESK. V dropped 6 bases and J dropped 1 base, with 12 bases sitting between them. DNA of the CDR3: TGTGCCAGCAGTCACCGAAGGGGGAACACTGAAGCTTTCTTT. It yields the protein CASSHRRGNTEAFF.

The chain is built from TRBV18 and TRBJ2-5, with a tentative D call TRBD1 (5 bases). V lost 5 bases and J lost 4, with 8 bases in between. Germline loops: CDR1 KGHSH, CDR2 LQKENI. This CDR3 has 12 amino acids. The CDR3 coding sequence is TGTGCCAGCTCAAATAGGGGAGAGACCCAGTACTTC. Protein sequence: CASSNRGETQYF. The entire variable domain, with the rest obtained from reference TRBV18 and TRBJ2-5, is as follows: NAGVMQNPRHLVRRRGQEARLRCSPMKGHSHVYWYRQLPEEGLKFMVYLQKENIIDESGMPKERFSAEFPKEGPSILRIQQVVRGDSAAYFCASSNRGETQYFGPGTRLLVL.

This clone occurred once. V is TRBV5-4 and J is TRBJ2-7, with 9 bases identical to TRBD1. The CDR3 covers 15 residues. The ends lost 4 bases at V and 2 bases at J; junction bases unmatched: 7. CDR1 is SGHNT, CDR2 YYREEE, per germline (reference sequence). The CDR3 region is CASSTGQGGTYEQYF. The CDR3 DNA reads TGTGCCAGCAGCACGGGACAGGGCGGGACCTACGAGCAGTACTTC.

V is TRBV6-5 and J is TRBJ1-2, with 9 bases identical to TRBD1. Unmatched junction bases numbered 3, after V lost 2 bases and J lost 8 bases. CDR1 is MNHEY, CDR2 SVGAGI, per germline. There are 13 residues in the CDR3. The CDR3 sequence: CASSYRQGGGYTF. The DNA for the CDR3 is TGTGCCAGCAGTTACCGACAGGGGGGAGGCTACACCTTC.

Note on this clone: Other DNA sequences in this specimen translate into the identical CDR3. The chain links TRBV27 to TRBJ1-2; TRBD1 matches 8 bases. Per germline, CDR1 MNHEY and CDR2 SMNVEV (reference sequence). Trimming at V came to 3 bases and at J to 4 bases, leaving 4 bases not matched to a gene. This CDR3 has 14 amino acids. As DNA, the CDR3 is TGTGCCAGCAGTTTGTCCACAGGGGGCTATGGCTACACCTTC. Translating it yields CASSLSTGGYGYTF.

The J gene is TRBJ2-7, the V gene TRBV5-4, with 10 nucleotides matching TRBD2. The germline V gene has CDR1 SGHNT and CDR2 YYREEE (reference sequence). The CDR3 extends over 13 amino acids. V lost 4 bases, J lost 7 bases, and 5 bases stayed unmatched. DNA for the CDR3: TGTGCCAGCAGCCGGACTAGCGGCAATGAGCAGTACTTC. Protein sequence: CASSRTSGNEQYF.

The rearrangement uses TRBV29-1 and TRBJ1-2, with D possibly being TRBD1 (6 bases). There are 12 residues in the CDR3. V lost 7 bases and J 6 bases, leaving 15 bases between the germline ends. Germline-derived CDR1 and CDR2 are SQVTM and ANQGSEA. CDR3 residues: CSAEGGADGYTF. As DNA, the CDR3 is TGCAGCGCCGAAGGGGGGGCCGATGGCTACACCTTC.

The V and J genes are TRBV24-1 and TRBJ1-5; a weak D match, TRBD1 (6 bases). The ends were cut back, 4 bases at V and 11 bases at J, with 17 bases in the middle. Germline CDR1 is KGHDR and CDR2 is SFDVKD. CDR3 length: 14 residues. The CDR3, as DNA: TGTGCCACCAGTGAAGCAGGGTGGGGACAAACCCAGCATTTT. This gives the protein CATSEAGWGQTQHF.

The rearrangement joins TRBV24-1 to TRBJ2-5; no clear D gene. Germline CDR1 and CDR2: KGHDR and SFDVKD. The CDR3 has 12 residues. The V gene lost 4 bases and the J gene lost 4 bases, with 6 bases spanning the gap. The CDR3 sequence is CATSDPGETQYF. The CDR3 bases are TGTGCCACCAGTGACCCCGGAGAGACCCAGTACTTC.

The chain has TRBV3-1 (or the pseudogene TRBV3-2) and TRBJ1-2; 8 bases are shared with TRBD1. The germline V gene encodes CDR1 LGHDT and CDR2 YNNKEL (reference sequence). The CDR3 consists of 13 residues. J lost 5 bases, V lost 8 bases, and 7 bases had no gene match. CDR3 region: CASGLQGVYGYTF. CDR3 coding DNA: TGTGCCAGCGGACTACAGGGGGTGTATGGCTACACCTTC.

The chain employs TRBV9 and TRBJ1-4, with D unresolved. Trimming took 4 bases from V and 3 from J, leaving 13 bases between them. The CDR3 is 15 amino acids. Germline V gene lookup returns CDR1 SGDLS and CDR2 YYNGEE. This CDR3 is CASSPRGGPNEKLFF. Here the CDR3 DNA reads TGTGCCAGCAGCCCCCGGGGAGGACCTAATGAAAAACTGTTTTTT. Filled out from reference TRBV9 and TRBJ1-4, the complete variable domain reads DSGVTQTPKHLITATGQRVTLRCSPRSGDLSVYWYQQSLDQGLQFLIQYYNGEERAKGNILERFSAQQFPDLHSELNLSSLELGDSALYFCASSPRGGPNEKLFFGSGTQLSVL.

This chain joins TRBV5-1 and TRBJ2-1, with 9 bases lining up with TRBD2. CDR1 is SGHRS and CDR2 is YFSETQ in the germline V gene. The CDR3 consists of 16 residues. V shed 3 bases and J 6 bases; nucleotides not matched to a gene: 10. The DNA for the CDR3 is TGCGCCAGCAGCTACTATAGCGGGAGCGCCGGCAATGAGCAGTTCTTC. It is translated as CASSYYSGSAGNEQFF. Filled out from reference TRBV5-1 and TRBJ2-1, the complete variable domain reads KAGVTQTPRYLIKTRGQQVTLSCSPISGHRSVSWYQQTPGQGLQFLFEYFSETQRNKGNFPGRFSGRQFSNSRSEMNVSTLELGDSALYLCASSYYSGSAGNEQFFGPGTRLTVL.

This chain connects TRBV4-1 to TRBJ2-1, with a possible D match to TRBD1 (6 bases). V lost 4 bases, J lost 0 bases, and 10 bases lay in between. Looked up from germline, CDR1 is MGHRA and CDR2 is YSYEKL. The CDR3 is 15 amino acids. This CDR3 is CASSRHRVSYNEQFF. The CDR3, as DNA: TGCGCCAGCAGCCGCCACAGGGTCTCCTACAATGAGCAGTTCTTC.

This chain connects TRBV5-8 to TRBJ1-5; TRBD1 is a possible D gene (5 bases). Germline V gives CDR1 SGHTS, CDR2 YDEGEE. This CDR3 has 14 residues. V was pared by 0 bases and J by 8 bases, with 12 bases between. The CDR3 loop is CASSLGQGDEPQHF. The CDR3 coding sequence is TGTGCCAGCAGCTTGGGCCAGGGTGATGAGCCCCAGCATTTT.

The J gene is TRBJ2-1, the V gene TRBV30, with a weak D call TRBD1 (5 bases). This CDR3 contains 14 residues. Germline CDR1 reads GTSNPN; CDR2 reads SVGIG (reference sequence). V lost 3 bases, J lost 5 bases, and 14 bases lay in between. CDR3 nucleotides: TGTGCCTGGAGCCCAGGGTGGGTACACAATGAGCAGTTCTTC. This sequence encodes CAWSPGWVHNEQFF.

V usage is TRBV3-1 (or the pseudogene TRBV3-2) and J usage is TRBJ1-3, with a tentative D call TRBD1 (5 bases). Germline lookup yields CDR1 LGHDT and CDR2 YNNKEL (reference sequence). V dropped 1 base and J dropped 4 bases, with 11 bases sitting between them. The CDR3 contains 15 residues. In DNA, the CDR3 is TGTGCCAGCAGCCAAGCGGTTGGGGGGGGAAACACCATATATTTT. Translation gives CASSQAVGGGNTIYF.

This chain links TRBV6-2 or TRBV6-3 with TRBJ2-7; 9 nucleotides line up with TRBD2. V trimming: 2 bases; J trimming: 3 bases; junction bases outside the gene matches: 23. From germline, CDR1 is MNHEY and CDR2 SVGEGT. The length of the CDR3 is 21 residues. CDR3 protein: CASSYPPSGLAGARSGYEQYF. The CDR3 nucleotides read TGTGCCAGCAGTTACCCCCCGTCGGGACTAGCAGGAGCTCGATCCGGCTACGAGCAGTACTTC.

The genes are TRBV5-1 and TRBJ2-1; 8 positions agree with TRBD1. This CDR3 is 15 amino acids long. The V gene end was trimmed by 0 bases and the J gene end by 7 bases; junction bases not matched to a gene: 6. Germline CDR1 is SGHRS and CDR2 is YFSETQ. CDR3 DNA: TGCGCCAGCAGCTTGGGGGACAGGCCGGCGAATGAGCAGTTCTTC. Translation gives CASSLGDRPANEQFF.

The chain recombines TRBV18 with TRBJ2-2, with TRBD2 as a possible D gene (6 bases). Per the germline V gene, CDR1 is KGHSH and CDR2 is LQKENI. Trimming left V 6 bases short and J 5 bases short, with 13 bases between. This CDR3 spans 14 amino acids. The CDR3 region is CASSRESWTGELFF. CDR3 in DNA: TGTGCCAGCTCCCGGGAGTCCTGGACCGGGGAGCTGTTTTTT. Based on the CDR3 plus reference TRBV18 and TRBJ2-2, the full variable domain is NAGVMQNPRHLVRRRGQEARLRCSPMKGHSHVYWYRQLPEEGLKFMVYLQKENIIDESGMPKERFSAEFPKEGPSILRIQQVVRGDSAAYFCASSRESWTGELFFGEGSRLTVL.

V usage is TRBV6-5 and J usage is TRBJ2-2, with 10 bases matching TRBD2. In germline, CDR1 is MNHEY, CDR2 SVGAGI. This CDR3 is 16 amino acids long. V shed 0 bases, J shed 7 bases, and the junction held 5 bases outside the gene matches. The CDR3 here is CASSYSASGRGGELFF. CDR3 nucleotide sequence: TGTGCCAGCAGTTACTCGGCTAGCGGGAGAGGCGGGGAGCTGTTTTTT.

This clone was picked up a small number of times. The CDR3 DNA follows: TGTGCCAGCAGCTTAGAGGGGTTTGGTCAGCCCCAGCATTTT. Translated: CASSLEGFGQPQHF. V is TRBV7-9 and J is TRBJ1-5; D perhaps matches TRBD1 (5 bases). V gave up 1 base and J gave up 6 bases, with 10 bases separating them. Germline V gene lookup returns CDR1 SEHNR and CDR2 FQNEAQ (reference sequence). This CDR3 comprises 14 residues. Based on the CDR3 plus reference TRBV7-9 and TRBJ1-5, the full variable domain is DTGVSQNPRHKITKRGQNVTFRCDPISEHNRLYWYRQTLGQGPEFLTYFQNEAQLEKSRLLSDRFSAERPKGSFSTLEIQRTEQGDSAMYLCASSLEGFGQPQHFGDGTRLSIL.

V usage is TRBV10-3 and J usage is TRBJ1-5, with 7 bases aligning to TRBD1. The germline gives CDR1 ENHRY, CDR2 SYGVKD. This CDR3 is built from 14 residues. Germline trimming cut 11 bases from V and 1 base from J; bases unmatched to any gene: 8. CDR3 amino acids: CAARQGGSNQPQHF. For the CDR3, the DNA is TGTGCCGCCCGACAGGGCGGAAGCAATCAGCCCCAGCATTTT.

The J gene is TRBJ2-2, the V gene TRBV5-4, with 10 bases that match TRBD2. The CDR3 sequence is 18 residues long. The V segment lost 7 bases and the J segment 4 bases; nucleotides outside the gene matches: 16. CDR1 is SGHNT and CDR2 is YYREEE in the germline V gene (reference sequence). CDR3 amino acids: CASQPSGRALGGTGELFF. CDR3 DNA sequence: TGTGCCAGCCAGCCCAGCGGGAGGGCCCTCGGAGGCACCGGGGAGCTGTTTTTT.

The chain is built from TRBV9 and TRBJ1-5; possibly TRBD1 for D (6 bases). Germline lookup yields CDR1 SGDLS and CDR2 YYNGEE. V lost 4 bases to trimming and J lost 6 bases, with 14 bases between them. The CDR3 has 14 residues. In nucleotides, the CDR3 is TGTGCCAGCAGCCCCTGGGGGGGCGGTCAGCCCCAGCATTTT. Encoded protein: CASSPWGGGQPQHF.